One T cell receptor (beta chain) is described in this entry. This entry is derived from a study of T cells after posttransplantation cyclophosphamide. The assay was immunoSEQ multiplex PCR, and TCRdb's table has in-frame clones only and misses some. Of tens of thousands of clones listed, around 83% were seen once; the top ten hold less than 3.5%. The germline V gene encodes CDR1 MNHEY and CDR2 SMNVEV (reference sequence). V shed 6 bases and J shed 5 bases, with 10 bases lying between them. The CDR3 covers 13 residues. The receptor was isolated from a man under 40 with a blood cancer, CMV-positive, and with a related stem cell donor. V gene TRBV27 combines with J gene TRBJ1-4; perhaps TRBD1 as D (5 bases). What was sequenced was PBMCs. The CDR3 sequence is CASSRQINEKLFF. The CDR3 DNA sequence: TGTGCCAGCAGCCGACAGATAAATGAAAAACTGTTTTTT.